The sequence of this TCR beta chain was determined in a study of blood T cell repertoires in COVID-19. Study details: COVID-19 samples collected from the United States, Italy and Spain covered acute and convalescent phases.

Under the authors' procedure: Estimation of nucleated cell counts was performed using reference gene primer amplification. Assay: immunoSEQ multiplex PCR; the TCRdb copy retains only in-frame clones and omits some. V and J calls and clone size come straight from that table; D and trimming were deduced from the DNA. The repertoire includes around 50,000 clones, about nine tenths of them detected once, and 7.8% sits in the top ten. V shed 8 bases and J 4 bases; nucleotides not matched to a gene: 10. The CDR3 contains 14 residues. The germline V gene encodes CDR1 SQVTM and CDR2 ANQGSEA. The receptor's source is a man in his fifties or sixties with active COVID-19. The specimen was peripheral blood. The chain joins TRBV29-1 to TRBJ2-2; 7 bases map to TRBD2. CDR3 in amino acids: CSIAGVRRTGELFF. The CDR3 nucleotides are TGCAGCATTGCGGGAGTTCGTCGCACCGGGGAGCTGTTTTTT.